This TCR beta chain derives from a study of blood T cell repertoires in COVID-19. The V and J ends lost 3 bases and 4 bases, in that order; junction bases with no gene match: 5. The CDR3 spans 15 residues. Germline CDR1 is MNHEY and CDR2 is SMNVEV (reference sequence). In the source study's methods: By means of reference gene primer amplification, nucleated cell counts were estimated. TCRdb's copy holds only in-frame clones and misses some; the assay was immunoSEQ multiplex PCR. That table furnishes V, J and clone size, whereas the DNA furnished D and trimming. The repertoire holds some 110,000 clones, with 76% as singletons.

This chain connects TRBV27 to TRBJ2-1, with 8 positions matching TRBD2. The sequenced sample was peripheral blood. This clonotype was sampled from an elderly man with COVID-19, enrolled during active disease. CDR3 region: CASSFSGSGYNEQFF. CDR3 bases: TGTGCCAGCAGTTTCAGCGGGAGCGGTTACAATGAGCAGTTCTTC.